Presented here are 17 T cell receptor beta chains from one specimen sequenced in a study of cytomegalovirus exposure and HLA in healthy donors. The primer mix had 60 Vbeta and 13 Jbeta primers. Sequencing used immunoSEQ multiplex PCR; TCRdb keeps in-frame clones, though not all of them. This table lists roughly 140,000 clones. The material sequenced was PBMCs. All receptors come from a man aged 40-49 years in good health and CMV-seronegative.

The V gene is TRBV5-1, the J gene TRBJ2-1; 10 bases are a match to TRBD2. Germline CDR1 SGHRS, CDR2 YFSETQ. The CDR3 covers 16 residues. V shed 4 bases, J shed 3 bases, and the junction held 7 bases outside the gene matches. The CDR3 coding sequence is TGCGCCAGCAGCAGGACTAGCGGCGTCGGCTACAATGAGCAGTTCTTC. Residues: CASSRTSGVGYNEQFF.

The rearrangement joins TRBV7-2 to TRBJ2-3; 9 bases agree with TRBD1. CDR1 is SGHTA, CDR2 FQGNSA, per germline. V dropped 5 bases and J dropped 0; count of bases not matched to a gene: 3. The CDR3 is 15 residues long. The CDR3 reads CASSRTGASTDTQYF. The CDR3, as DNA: TGTGCCAGCAGCCGGACAGGGGCGAGCACAGATACGCAGTATTTT. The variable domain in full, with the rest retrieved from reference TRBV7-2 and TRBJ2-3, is GAGVSQSPSNKVTEKGKDVELRCDPISGHTALYWYRQSLGQGLEFLIYFQGNSAPDKSGLPSDRFSAERTGGSVSTLTIQRTQQEDSAVYLCASSRTGASTDTQYFGPGTRLTVL.

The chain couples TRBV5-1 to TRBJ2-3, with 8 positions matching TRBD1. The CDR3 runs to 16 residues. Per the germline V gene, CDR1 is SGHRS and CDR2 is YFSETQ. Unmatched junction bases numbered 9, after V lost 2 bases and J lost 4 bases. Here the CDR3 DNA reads TGCGCCAGCAGCTTAGGACAGGGCACGCGTGCAGATACGCAGTATTTT. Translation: CASSLGQGTRADTQYF.

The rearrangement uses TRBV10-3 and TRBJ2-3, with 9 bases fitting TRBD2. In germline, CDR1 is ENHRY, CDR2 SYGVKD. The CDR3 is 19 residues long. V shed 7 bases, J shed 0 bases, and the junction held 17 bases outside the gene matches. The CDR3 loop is CAITQRVSGGLPSTDTQYF. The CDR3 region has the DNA TGTGCCATCACCCAAAGGGTTAGCGGGGGACTCCCTAGCACAGATACGCAGTATTTT.

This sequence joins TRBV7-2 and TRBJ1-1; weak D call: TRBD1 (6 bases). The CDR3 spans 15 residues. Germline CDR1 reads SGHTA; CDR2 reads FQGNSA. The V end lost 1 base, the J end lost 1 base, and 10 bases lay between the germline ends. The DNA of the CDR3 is TGTGCCAGCAGCTTAGGGGGGACATGGAACACTGAAGCTTTCTTT. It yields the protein CASSLGGTWNTEAFF.

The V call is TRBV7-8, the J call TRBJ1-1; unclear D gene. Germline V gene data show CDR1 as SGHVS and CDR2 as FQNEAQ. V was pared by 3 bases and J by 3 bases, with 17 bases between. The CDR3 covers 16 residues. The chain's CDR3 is CASSFRGLLFDTEAFF. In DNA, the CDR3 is TGTGCCAGCAGCTTTCGGGGTCTGCTATTTGACACTGAAGCTTTCTTT.

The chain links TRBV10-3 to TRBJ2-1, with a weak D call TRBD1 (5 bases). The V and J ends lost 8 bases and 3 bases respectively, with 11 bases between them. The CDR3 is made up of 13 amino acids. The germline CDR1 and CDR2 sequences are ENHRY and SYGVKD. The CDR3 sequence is CAIQGDSYNEQFF. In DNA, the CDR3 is TGTGCCATCCAAGGAGACAGCTACAATGAGCAGTTCTTC.

Here the CDR3 reads CASTDAGAAPLHF. The CDR3 DNA is TGTGCCAGCACCGATGCGGGGGCTGCACCCCTCCACTTT. This sequence joins TRBV5-4 and TRBJ1-6; a possible D gene is TRBD1 (6 bases). Between the trimmed V and J ends, which lost 6 bases and 11 bases, there was a span of 15 bases. Looked up from germline, CDR1 is SGHNT and CDR2 is YYREEE (reference sequence). The CDR3 sequence is 13 residues long.

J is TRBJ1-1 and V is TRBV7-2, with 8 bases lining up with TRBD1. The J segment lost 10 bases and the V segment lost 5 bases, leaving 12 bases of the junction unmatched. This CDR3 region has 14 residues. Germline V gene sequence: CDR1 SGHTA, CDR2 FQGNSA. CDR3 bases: TGTGCCAGCAGCCCCAGACAGGGGCGTACGGGAGCTTTCTTT. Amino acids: CASSPRQGRTGAFF.

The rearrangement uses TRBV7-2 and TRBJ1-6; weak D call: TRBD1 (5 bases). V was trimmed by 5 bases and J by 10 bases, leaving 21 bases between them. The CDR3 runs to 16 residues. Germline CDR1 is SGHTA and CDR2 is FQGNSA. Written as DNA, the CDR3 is TGTGCCAGCAGCCCGAGGGCACCCCCGGGGGGATCACCCCTCCACTTT. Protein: CASSPRAPPGGSPLHF.

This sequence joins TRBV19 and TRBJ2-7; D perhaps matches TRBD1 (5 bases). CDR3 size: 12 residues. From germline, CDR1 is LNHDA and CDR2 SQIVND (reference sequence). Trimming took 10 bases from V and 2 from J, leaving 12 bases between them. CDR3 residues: CATTDRTYEQYF. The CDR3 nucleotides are TGTGCCACCACCGACAGAACCTACGAGCAGTACTTC. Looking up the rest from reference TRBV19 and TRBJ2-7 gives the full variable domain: DGGITQSPKYLFRKEGQNVTLSCEQNLNHDAMYWYRQDPGQGLRLIYYSQIVNDFQKGDIAEGYSVSREKKESFPLTVTSAQKNPTAFYLCATTDRTYEQYFGPGTRLTVT.

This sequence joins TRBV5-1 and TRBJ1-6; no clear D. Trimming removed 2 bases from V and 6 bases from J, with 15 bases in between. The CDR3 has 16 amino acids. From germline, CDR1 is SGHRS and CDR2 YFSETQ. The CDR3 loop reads CASSLREPSFNSPLHF. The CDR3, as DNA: TGCGCCAGCAGCTTAAGGGAGCCCAGCTTTAATTCACCCCTCCACTTT.

In DNA form, the CDR3 reads TGTGCCAGCAGTGACCAGGGACAGGTCTACGAGCAGTACTTC. As protein: CASSDQGQVYEQYF. The chain carries TRBV6-1 and TRBJ2-5, with 8 bases fitting TRBD1. The J call may be in error: the DNA end matches TRBJ2-7 better. CDR1 MNHNS and CDR2 SASEGT come from the germline V gene. The CDR3 loop spans 14 amino acids.

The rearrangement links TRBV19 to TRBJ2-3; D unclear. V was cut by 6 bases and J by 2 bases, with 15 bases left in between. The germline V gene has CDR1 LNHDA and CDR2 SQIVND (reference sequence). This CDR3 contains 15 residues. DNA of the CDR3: TGTGCCAGTAGCGGGTCCTCCTCTTACACAGATACGCAGTATTTT. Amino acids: CASSGSSSYTDTQYF.

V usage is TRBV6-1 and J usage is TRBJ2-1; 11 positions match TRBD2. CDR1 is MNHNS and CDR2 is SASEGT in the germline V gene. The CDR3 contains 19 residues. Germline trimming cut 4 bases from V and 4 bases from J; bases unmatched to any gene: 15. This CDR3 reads CASSGGDTYASGGYNEQFF. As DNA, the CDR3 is TGTGCCAGCAGTGGGGGGGACACCTATGCTAGCGGGGGGTACAATGAGCAGTTCTTC.

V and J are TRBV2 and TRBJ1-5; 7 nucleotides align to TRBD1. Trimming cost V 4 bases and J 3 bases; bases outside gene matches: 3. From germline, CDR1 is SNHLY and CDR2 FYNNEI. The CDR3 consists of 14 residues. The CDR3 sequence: CASSVDRVNQPQHF. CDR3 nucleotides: TGTGCCAGCAGTGTAGACAGGGTCAATCAGCCCCAGCATTTT.

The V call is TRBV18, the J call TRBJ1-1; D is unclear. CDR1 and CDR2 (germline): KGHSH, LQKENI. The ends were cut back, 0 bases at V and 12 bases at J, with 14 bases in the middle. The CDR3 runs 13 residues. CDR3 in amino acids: CASSPPSREGTFF. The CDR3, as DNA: TGTGCCAGCTCACCACCTTCGCGGGAGGGAACTTTCTTT. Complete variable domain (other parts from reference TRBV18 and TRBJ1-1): NAGVMQNPRHLVRRRGQEARLRCSPMKGHSHVYWYRQLPEEGLKFMVYLQKENIIDESGMPKERFSAEFPKEGPSILRIQQVVRGDSAAYFCASSPPSREGTFFGQGTRLTVV.